Sequencing of this T cell receptor (beta chain) was carried out in a study of cytomegalovirus exposure and HLA in healthy donors (dated by TCRdb to the late 2010s). Looking at the study overall: An earlier analysis of more than 550 of the donors reported about 300 Gb of sequence data and 117 million unique TCR beta sequences obtained from 180 million or so T cells. About 320 gigabases of sequencing data and 80 million or so unique TCR sequences were included in an early release covering about 700 HLA-typed donors. The genetic ancestry cluster associated with self-reported Caucasian donors included 81% of the 398 genotyped donors. The study was designed to test whether signatures of past pathogen exposure could be identified by cataloging public T cell receptors. The study used immunosequencing to profile the T cell repertoires of around 600 subjects and linked those repertoires to cytomegalovirus serostatus. A separate validation cohort of 100 to 150 different subjects was used in addition to the roughly 670-subject first cohort. To predict cytomegalovirus infection status, the study combined high-throughput TCR immunosequencing, statistical association of individual TCRs with disease status, and machine learning. A later analysis re-analyzed previously published TCR beta repertoires from roughly 600 donors and added high-resolution HLA genotyping to study TCR occurrence patterns. In the later analysis, no new phenotypic data were used to find candidate immune exposures; instead, reliance was placed on TCR beta sequences and their occurrence across donors. To decide whether each TCR beta V gene segment behaved as functional or pseudogenic, an earlier analysis of approximately 590 of the donors relied on high-throughput TCR beta sequencing. Donor age, sex, ethnicity and CMV serostatus were compiled together with the repertoire data. A later genetic analysis took genome-wide SNP genotypes for about three fifths of the 666 donors and used that subset as a discovery cohort. All discovery cohort repertoires had been generated on a single sequencing platform. Both class I and class II loci were covered by HLA typing, at four-digit resolution. The number of typed donors differed by locus: roughly 629-640 for A, B, C, DRB1 and DQB1; 500 to 550 for DQA1; about 600 for DPA1; and 450 to 480 for DPB1. Roughly 5 DR-DQ haplotypes were treated as single units for association and clustering because of strong linkage in the cohort. Among almost 400 genotyped donors of the cohort, an average of around 240,000 unique TCR beta nucleotide sequences were sequenced per donor, roughly 20% of them non-productive. General study outcomes and caveats: According to a later analysis, parvovirus B19, influenza, CMV and Epstein-Barr virus appeared linked to several top co-occurrence clusters. The cohort was sequenced for TCR beta chains only, and without alpha or paired-chain data the features that could be detected were limited. In an earlier analysis of more than 450 of the donors, most TCR beta V segments were observed in productive rearrangements about 87% or about 30% of the time, broadly matching IMGT annotations. In a later analysis, most CMV-associated TCR beta chains were found to appear HLA-restricted, with HLA associations seemingly driven largely by CMV exposure. For the cohort, immune exposure information was limited to CMV serostatus. A further reported finding was that TCR beta sequences accurately predicted the HLA-A and HLA-B alleles for most subjects in the first cohort. Specific HLA alleles were associated with around 18,000 TCR beta sequences at a false discovery rate of 0.05 in a later analysis. When HLA alleles, especially DR and DQ, strongly co-occurred, attributing TCR associations to individual alleles was difficult. According to the authors, the approach could potentially be generalized to other disease states and immunological phenotypes. Three of the identified cytomegalovirus-associated TCR beta chains were confirmed in vitro to be specific for cytomegalovirus antigens. Most TCR sequences were observed very rarely across donors, whereas some public TCRs were present in many individuals. The classifier was reported to diagnose cytomegalovirus status with high specificity and sensitivity in both the original and validation cohorts. Presence/absence analyses assumed roughly uniform sequencing depth across donors, an assumption that may not hold. A cluster of highly shared sequence variants was judged likely to represent a technical artifact of the sequencing pipeline. Some IMGT-functional V segments, including TRBV6-2 and TRBV6-3, could not be distinguished by the 87-base-pair reads and were therefore excluded. The study listed 150 to 200 TCR beta chains as associated with cytomegalovirus. Linkage disequilibrium might explain the correlated functional status among segregating V segments, but an unknown experimental factor could not be excluded. About 17 rarely observed V segments, including chromosome 9 orphons, were excluded from the earlier analysis of some 590 of the donors because counts were too low. Compared with the roughly 720-donor mean, donors in an Asian-associated ancestry cluster had fewer N-insertions in productive TCRs, according to a later genetic analysis. Because some donors lacked HLA typing at each locus, the association tests relied only on the typed subset. According to a later analysis, TCR association rates differed among HLA loci, with DRB1 alleles showing the most associated TCRs and HLA-C alleles showing the fewest. A later genetic analysis associated a missense DCLRE1C variant with V-gene and J-gene trimming of TCR beta chains, and an independent cohort replicated the association. In a later analysis, HLA-associated TCR beta chains were found to be more clonally expanded and to have lower generation probabilities than equally common non-associated chains.

The cohort consisted of 666 healthy bone marrow donors. At the time of sampling, all cohort members were nominally healthy, though unrecorded immune exposures were likely present. The donor tested CMV seropositive, placing the donor among the approximately 310 seropositive members of the cohort. Every donor gave a peripheral blood sample, and the peripheral blood mononuclear cells from that sample were used for TCR beta sequencing. Genomic DNA was extracted from the blood cell samples with the Qiagen DNeasy Blood Extraction Kit. Preparation of the library involved the immunoSEQ multiplex PCR assay. The multiplex PCR relied on a mix of 60 forward primers for TCR Vbeta segments and 13 reverse primers for TCR Jbeta segments. The CDR3 region of rearranged TCR beta genes was amplified from genomic DNA with a multiplex PCR assay. On the Illumina HiSeq System, the amplified TCR beta libraries were sequenced as 87-base-pair reads. The original methods were these. A later analysis counted approximately 76 million unique TCR beta chains across the roughly 700 repertoires, and roughly 11 million of these chains were shared by at least two donors. A nearest-neighbor algorithm error-corrected the raw reads and collapsed the reads into unique sequences, merging closely related sequences to remove PCR and sequencing errors. V, D and J gene segments were assigned by aligning CDR3 sequences to IMGT reference sequences. For a sequence to be retained, a match of at least six nucleotides was required to both a V gene segment and a J gene segment. A rearrangement was called productive if the CDR3 had no stop codons and remained in frame with V and J, and every other rearrangement was called non-productive. CDR3 was defined by IMGT convention, running from the second conserved V-encoded cysteine to the conserved J-encoded phenylalanine. The earlier analysis of roughly 590 of the donors excluded sequences that lacked an unambiguous match to a single V gene segment. An earlier analysis of fewer than 650 of the donors classified V segments as functional when productive rearrangements were above 56.7% and as segregating when the standard deviation between donors was above 5%. To diagnose cytomegalovirus status from the catalog of TCR beta chain sequences, a statistical classification framework was built. A later analysis assigned V and J genes by comparing TCR nucleotide sequences with IMGT/GENE-DB human TR gene sequences. The TCRdist pipeline was used in a later analysis to assign CDR3 sequences and most-parsimonious VDJ recombination scenarios. In a later analysis, each TCR beta chain was defined by its CDR3 amino acid sequence together with its V-gene family, and reads without a unique V-gene family were excluded. As a way to deal with suspected cross-contamination and a sequencing artifact, a later analysis dropped roughly 620 nucleotide sequences that were highly shared and had low generation probability. In a later analysis, a clonal expansion index for each public chain was calculated from normalized within-repertoire ranks of inferred template counts. In a later analysis, generation probabilities were computed with a VDJ recombination model fitted to out-of-frame rearrangements, and the resulting probabilities were checked against IGoR. In a later analysis, TCR-TCR, TCR-HLA and TCR-CMV co-occurrence was scored with hypergeometric tests, and a repertoire-size bias correction was applied to TCR pairs. To estimate false discovery rates, a later analysis permuted the HLA or CMV assignments 20 times. A later analysis grouped co-occurring TCRs with DBSCAN, adding TCRdist sequence similarity when clustering within HLA-allele-positive subsets. Co-occurrence clustering excluded repertoires with fewer than 30,000 or more than 120,000 public chains, plus five with anomalous nucleotide sharing. Entries here come from immuneACCESS through TCRdb and include only in-frame sequences with V and J called. Some clones fail to appear in such tables; in the studies checked, an unresolved V gene covers under half of the shortfall, and the cause of the remainder is unknown. That table furnishes V, J and clone size, whereas the DNA furnished D and trimming. This sample's listing comprises 200,000 to 250,000 clones. The ten largest clones represent more than 0.75% of the sample.

Comment on this clone: Which antigen it targets is not known.

Measured from the cysteine to the phenylalanine, the CDR3 is 13 residues long. Only the CDR3 DNA stays, 39 bases, in frame from base 1. CDR1 and CDR2, per the germline V gene, are SGHRS and YFSETQ. The V end loses 2 bases and the J end loses 1 base, and a stretch of 6 bases separates them. The sequenced sample consisted of PBMCs. The sequence was obtained from a woman aged 25 to 39 in good health and CMV-seropositive. The rearranged chain carries TRBV5-1 and TRBJ1-1; no D gene is confidently identified. The CDR3 reads CASSFAENTEAFF. The nucleotides are TGCGCCAGCAGCTTCGCAGAGAACACTGAAGCTTTCTTT.